The 15 T cell receptor beta chains in this list originate from one sample, sequenced in a study of cytomegalovirus exposure and HLA in healthy donors (dated by TCRdb to about 2017). Receptors were amplified or captured by the immunoSEQ multiplex PCR assay. A mixture of 60 forward primers for TCR Vbeta segments and 13 reverse primers for TCR Jbeta segments was used in the multiplex PCR. Not all clones reach the TCRdb copy of this immuneACCESS table, which keeps in-frame sequences only. Checked studies attribute under half of the gap to unresolved V genes and leave the rest unexplained. Within this sample are roughly 80,000 clones, with 65% to 70% of them counted one time only. The ten top clones hold 6.5% to 7.5% of the sample. Sequenced input: PBMCs. The receptors originated from a woman between 45 and 65 years old in good health and CMV-seropositive.

The gene calls are TRBV5-1 and TRBJ2-2; 13 nucleotides line up with TRBD2. CDR3 length: 15 residues. Per germline, CDR1 SGHRS and CDR2 YFSETQ. After removal of 7 bases from V and 4 bases from J, the junction contained 4 bases not matched to a gene. The CDR3 protein is CASGTSGGVTGELFF. The CDR3 nucleotides read TGCGCCAGCGGCACTAGCGGGGGGGTCACCGGGGAGCTGTTTTTT.

V and J are TRBV6-5 and TRBJ2-7; TRBD1 matches at 8 bases. The CDR3 is made up of 14 amino acids. V dropped 4 bases and J dropped 2; count of bases not matched to a gene: 4. The V gene's germline CDR1 is MNHEY and CDR2 SVGAGI. The CDR3 reads CASSLDRATYEQYV. In DNA, the CDR3 is TGTGCCAGCAGTTTGGACAGGGCAACCTACGAGCAGTACGTC.

The chain recombines TRBV7-3 with TRBJ1-1; D is undetermined. V was cut by 1 base and J by 5 bases, with 14 bases left in between. The CDR3 runs 15 residues. The germline gives CDR1 SGHTA, CDR2 FQGTGA. The CDR3 here is CASSLSPGRRTEAFF. The CDR3 bases are TGTGCCAGCAGCTTAAGTCCGGGAAGAAGGACTGAAGCTTTCTTT. Variable domain in full (rest from reference TRBV7-3 and TRBJ1-1): GAGVSQTPSNKVTEKGKYVELRCDPISGHTALYWYRQSLGQGPEFLIYFQGTGAADDSGLPNDRFFAVRPEGSVSTLKIQRTERGDSAVYLCASSLSPGRRTEAFFGQGTRLTVV.

The sample holds a few counts of this clone. The chain uses TRBV7-9 and TRBJ2-5; 8 bases line up with TRBD1. The germline V gene has CDR1 SEHNR and CDR2 FQNEAQ (reference sequence). V lost 7 bases and J lost 1; bases outside the gene matches: 5. This CDR3 has 14 residues. The CDR3 DNA reads TGTGCCAGCACTCTTGGGACAGGCCAAGAGACCCAGTACTTC. Translated: CASTLGTGQETQYF.

This clone was counted only a few times. The CDR3 is CASSPQGAHLDQETQYF. The CDR3 DNA reads TGTGCCAGCAGCCCCCAGGGGGCGCATCTCGACCAAGAGACCCAGTACTTC. The V gene is TRBV5-6, the J gene TRBJ2-5; 8 positions match TRBD1. The germline CDR1 and CDR2 sequences are SGHDT and YYEEEE. V trimming: 4 bases; J trimming: 0 bases; junction bases outside the gene matches: 11. The CDR3 runs 17 residues.

This clone turned up a few times. The V call is TRBV30, the J call TRBJ2-2, with no clear D. V was shortened by 4 bases and J by 4 bases, with 13 bases between the two germline ends. Germline CDR1 GTSNPN, CDR2 SVGIG (reference sequence). The CDR3 totals 14 residues. CDR3 in DNA: TGTGCCTGGAAACGATTAGCAATCACCGGGGAGCTGTTTTTT. Its protein is CAWKRLAITGELFF.

This clone has a handful of counts. The chain is built from TRBV10-2 and TRBJ1-3; D gene ambiguous. The CDR3 has 14 amino acids. With 7 bases removed from V and 0 bases from J, the gap between germline ends came to 10 bases. Per germline, CDR1 WSHSY and CDR2 SAAADI. The CDR3 spells CASTGVSSGNTIYF. The CDR3 DNA is TGCGCCAGCACCGGGGTGAGCTCTGGAAACACCATATATTTT.

The V gene is TRBV6-6, the J gene TRBJ2-5; 9 bases agree with TRBD2. Trimming removed 2 bases from V and 5 bases from J; junction bases left unmatched: 3. The CDR3 runs to 14 residues. CDR1 MNHNY and CDR2 SVGAGI come from the germline V gene (reference sequence). The CDR3 region is CASSYGGGEETQYF. The DNA of the CDR3 is TGTGCCAGCAGTTACGGCGGGGGGGAGGAGACCCAGTACTTC.

The chain is built from TRBV18 and TRBJ1-2, with a weak D call TRBD1 (6 bases). This CDR3 spans 15 amino acids. CDR1 KGHSH and CDR2 LQKENI come from the germline V gene. The V and J ends lost 5 bases and 1 base respectively, with 14 bases between them. The DNA of the CDR3 is TGTGCCAGCTCAGGACAGCCCTCGAATAACTATGGCTACACCTTC. It is translated as CASSGQPSNNYGYTF.

This clone has a handful of counts. This rearrangement joins TRBV10-1 to TRBJ2-2, with 9 bases aligning to TRBD2. This CDR3 spans 16 amino acids. Germline V gene lookup returns CDR1 WNHNN and CDR2 SYGVQD (reference sequence). V shed 4 bases, J shed 7 bases, and the junction held 10 bases outside the gene matches. As DNA, the CDR3 is TGCGCCAGCAGTGCGGGGACTAGCCAAATCGTCGGGGAGCTGTTTTTT. Translating gives CASSAGTSQIVGELFF.

V gene TRBV5-1 combines with J gene TRBJ2-1, with 8 nucleotides matching TRBD1. V shed 1 base and J 3 bases; nucleotides not matched to a gene: 3. Germline-derived CDR1 and CDR2 are SGHRS and YFSETQ. This CDR3 contains 15 residues. The CDR3 region is CASSLTGGFYNEQFF. As DNA, the CDR3 is TGCGCCAGCAGCTTGACAGGGGGATTCTACAATGAGCAGTTCTTC.

V and J are TRBV19 and TRBJ1-6, with TRBD1 identical over 9 bases. With V trimmed by 6 bases and J by 10 bases, 10 bases remained unmatched. This CDR3 is 15 amino acids long. The germline V gene has CDR1 LNHDA and CDR2 SQIVND (reference sequence). This CDR3 reads CASRELQGARSPLHF. As DNA, the CDR3 is TGTGCCAGTAGAGAACTACAGGGGGCACGGTCACCCCTCCACTTT.

V is TRBV29-1 and J is TRBJ1-2; possible D gene TRBD1, 5 bases. V dropped 7 bases and J dropped 2 bases, with 11 bases sitting between them. The CDR3 is 12 residues long. The germline V gene encodes CDR1 SQVTM and CDR2 ANQGSEA. The CDR3 loop is CSGTKGNYGYTF. In DNA form, the CDR3 reads TGCAGCGGGACAAAGGGAAACTATGGCTACACCTTC.

Remarks on this clone: Germline is not matched at one junction end, which may reflect a read error. V is TRBV7-3 and J is TRBJ2-2; D is undetermined. This CDR3 is built from 16 residues. Germline lookup yields CDR1 SGHTA and CDR2 FQGTGA. The CDR3 region has the DNA TGTGCCAGCAGTTTAAATCCCCACAGGAACACCGGGGAGCTGTTTTTT. Translation: CASSLNPHRNTGELFF.

As DNA, the CDR3 is TGTGCCAGCAGCGCACAGGGGGTCGGTTCACCCCTCCACTTT. It codes for CASSAQGVGSPLHF. The chain joins TRBV9 to TRBJ1-6; 8 positions match TRBD1. Germline CDR1 reads SGDLS; CDR2 reads YYNGEE. The CDR3 length is 14 residues. V shed 3 bases and J 9 bases; nucleotides not matched to a gene: 5.